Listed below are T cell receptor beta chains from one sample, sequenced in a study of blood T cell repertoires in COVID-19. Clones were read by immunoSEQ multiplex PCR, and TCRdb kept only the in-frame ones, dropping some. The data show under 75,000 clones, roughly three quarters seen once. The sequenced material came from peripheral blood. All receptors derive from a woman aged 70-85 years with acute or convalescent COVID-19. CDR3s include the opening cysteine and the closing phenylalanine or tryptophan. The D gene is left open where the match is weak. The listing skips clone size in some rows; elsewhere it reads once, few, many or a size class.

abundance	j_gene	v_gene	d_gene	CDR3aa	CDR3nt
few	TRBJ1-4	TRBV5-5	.	CASSDRGLIGGLFF	TGTGCCAGCAGTGACCGGGGCCTTATAGGGGGACTGTTTTTT
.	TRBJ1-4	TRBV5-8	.	CASSLNVGRDEKLFF	TGTGCCAGCAGCTTGAATGTGGGTCGGGATGAAAAACTGTTTTTT
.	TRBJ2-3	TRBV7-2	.	CASSLDPRDTQYF	TGTGCCAGCAGCTTAGACCCCCGGGATACGCAGTATTTT
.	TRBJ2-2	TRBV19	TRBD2	CASSTRGGAFIGELFF	TGTGCCAGTAGTACTCGCGGGGGGGCATTTATCGGGGAGCTGTTTTTT
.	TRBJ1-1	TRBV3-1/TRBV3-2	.	CASKSGLTTEAFF	TGTGCCAGCAAGTCAGGGTTGACCACTGAAGCTTTCTTT
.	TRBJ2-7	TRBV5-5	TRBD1	CASSLGWQGAYEQYF	TGTGCCAGCAGCTTGGGGTGGCAGGGGGCCTACGAGCAGTACTTC
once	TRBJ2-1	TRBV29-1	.	CSVPPGGGTHNEQFF	TGCAGCGTCCCCCCCGGGGGTGGCACACACAATGAGCAGTTCTTC
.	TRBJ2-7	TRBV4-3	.	CASSQDSNAPLYEQYF	TGCGCCAGCAGCCAAGATAGCAACGCCCCCCTCTACGAGCAGTACTTC
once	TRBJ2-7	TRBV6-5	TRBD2	CASRGSGSFEQYF	TGTGCCAGCAGAGGGAGCGGGAGCTTCGAGCAGTACTTC
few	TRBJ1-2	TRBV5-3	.	CARSSRDYTF	TGTGCCAGAAGCTCCAGGGACTACACCTTC
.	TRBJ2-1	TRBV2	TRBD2	CASSGVEQFF	TGTGCCAGTAGCGGGGTTGAGCAGTTCTTC
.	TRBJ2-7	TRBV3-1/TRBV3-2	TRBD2	CASSPGTSGDEQYF	TGTGCCAGCAGCCCGGGGACTAGCGGGGACGAGCAGTACTTC
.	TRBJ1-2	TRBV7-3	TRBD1	CASSEQGADYGYTF	TGTGCCAGCAGCGAACAGGGGGCGGACTATGGCTACACCTTC
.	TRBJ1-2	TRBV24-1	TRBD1	CAAEGGRGEHYGYTF	TGTGCCGCCGAAGGGGGCAGGGGCGAACATTATGGCTACACCTTC
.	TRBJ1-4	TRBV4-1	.	CASSQDRNVVNEKLFF	TGCGCCAGCAGCCAAGATCGTAACGTAGTCAATGAAAAACTGTTTTTT
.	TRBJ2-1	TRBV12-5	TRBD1	CASGPGTVYNEQFF	TGTGCTAGTGGTCCGGGGACAGTCTACAATGAGCAGTTCTTC
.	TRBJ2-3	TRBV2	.	CASKAVSTDTQYF	TGTGCCAGCAAAGCCGTGTCCACAGATACGCAGTATTTT
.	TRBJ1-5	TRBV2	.	CASSESRTPVGVQPQHF	TGTGCCAGCAGTGAATCCCGGACACCGGTGGGCGTACAGCCCCAGCATTTT
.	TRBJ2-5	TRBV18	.	CASSPNHPRETQYF	TGTGCCAGCTCACCAAACCACCCCAGAGAGACCCAGTACTTC
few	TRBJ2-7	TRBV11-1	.	CASSGGHGYEQYF	TGTGCCAGCAGCGGGGGACACGGGTACGAGCAGTACTTC